This T cell receptor (beta chain) emerged from a study of cytomegalovirus exposure and HLA in healthy donors (dated by TCRdb to 2017 to 2019). As for the study more broadly: The roughly 670 repertoires of the first cohort and the roughly 120 validation repertoires were produced on the same platform, according to a later analysis. Besides the first cohort of 666 subjects, a separate validation cohort made up of roughly 120 different subjects was used. The aim of the study was to test whether cataloging public T cell receptors could identify signatures of past pathogen exposure. To predict cytomegalovirus infection status, the study brought together high-throughput TCR immunosequencing, statistical association of individual TCRs with disease status, and machine learning. General findings and caveats noted by the study authors: Most TCR sequences were seen in very few donors, while some public TCRs were found in many individuals. The classifier was reported to diagnose cytomegalovirus status with high specificity and sensitivity in both the original cohort and the validation cohort. A later analysis found that TCRs clustered in the first cohort also tended to co-occur in the 120 validation repertoires, with 94% of cluster scores above 0. The authors suggested that the approach could potentially be generalized to other disease states and immunological phenotypes. Three of the identified cytomegalovirus-associated TCR beta chains were confirmed in vitro to be specific for cytomegalovirus antigens. The study gave a list of under 200 TCR beta chains associated with cytomegalovirus. All 120 or so repertoires were used to score co-occurrence in the validation cohort in a later analysis, because that analysis had no HLA typing for the cohort.

Separate from the approximately 670-subject first cohort, the validation cohort of roughly 110 subjects was the group to which the donors belonged. Of note for this clone: Its specific antigen is unknown. No much larger clone exists at a distance of one base, and base qualities are not known.

To prepare the library, the immunoSEQ multiplex PCR assay was applied. Per the authors' processing: To diagnose cytomegalovirus status from the catalog of TCR beta chain sequences, a statistical classification framework was built. TCRdb re-hosts the immuneACCESS table, in-frame sequences only. Its copies lack some clones; in the studies checked, an unresolved V gene accounts for under half of them, and the cause for the rest is not known. The V and J calls and the clone size are those of that table, but D and trimming were determined from the DNA. This sample comprises more than 55,000 clones, 90% to 96% of them detected only once. The top ten hold 0.7% to 0.95% of the sample. The CDR3 starts with the cysteine, ends with the phenylalanine, and has 13 residues. This entry keeps only the CDR3 DNA: 39 bases, framed from base 1. CDR1 and CDR2 (MDHEN, SYDVKM) derive from the germline V gene. V loses 8 bases of germline sequence and J loses 6 bases, and the interval between the two ends is 15 bases.

The sample was PBMCs. This TCR was recovered from a man aged 18 to 30 in good health and CMV-seronegative. The chain was built from TRBV28 and TRBJ2-3; matching of 7 bases hints at TRBD2 as the D gene. The CDR3 protein: CASRGASPDTQYF. The DNA is TGTGCCAGCCGGGGGGCTAGCCCGGATACGCAGTATTTT.